What follows are 12 T cell receptor beta chains derived from one specimen sequenced in a study of beta chain features in type 1 diabetes. Findings and limits, study-wide: TCRB CDR3s were moderately but significantly shorter in Type 1 diabetes patients in all four CD4+ subsets.

Which antigens these TCRs recognize remains unknown. TCRB transcripts that were expressed got sequenced, as all of the isolated RNA had been reverse transcribed. Method: immunoSEQ multiplex PCR; TCRdb's copy keeps in-frame clones and lacks some. The repertoire includes 600,000 or so clones, roughly 13% of them detected once, and 0.03% to 0.045% sits in the top ten. Source material: naive CD4+ T cells from blood. These receptors were taken from a man between 18 and 29 years old with type 1 diabetes.

The gene calls are TRBV30 and TRBJ2-1; the D gene is possibly TRBD2 (5 bases). Germline-derived CDR1 and CDR2 are GTSNPN and SVGIG (reference sequence). The CDR3 loop spans 14 amino acids. V was pared by 0 bases and J by 9 bases, with 15 bases between. The chain's CDR3 is CAWSVRLTAGEQFF. In nucleotides, the CDR3 is TGTGCCTGGAGTGTACGACTAACCGCGGGTGAGCAGTTCTTC.

The CDR3 nucleotides are TGCGCCAGCAGCCACCCCTGGGGGCAGGGGCGAAGTGACACCGGGGAGCTGTTTTTT. Protein product: CASSHPWGQGRSDTGELFF. The rearrangement uses TRBV4-3 and TRBJ2-2, with a tentative D call TRBD1 (6 bases). V lost 3 bases and J lost 3, with 23 bases in between. Germline CDR1 and CDR2: LGHNA and YSLEER. The CDR3 is made up of 19 amino acids.

The chain couples TRBV9 to TRBJ2-2; 11 nucleotides agree with TRBD2. The CDR3 extends over 16 amino acids. The trim removed 0 bases at V and 4 bases at J, leaving 2 bases unmatched. The germline CDR1 and CDR2 sequences are SGDLS and YYNGEE. CDR3 nucleotide sequence: TGTGCCAGCAGCGTAGGACTAGCGGGACTCACCGGGGAGCTGTTTTTT. Translating it yields CASSVGLAGLTGELFF.

The J gene is TRBJ1-2, the V gene TRBV30; D unresolved. The CDR3 is made up of 16 amino acids. Germline loops: CDR1 GTSNPN, CDR2 SVGIG (reference sequence). V was pared by 3 bases and J by 1 base, with 18 bases between. The CDR3 bases are TGTGCCTGGAGCCCCCTGTCCATCTCATATAACTATGGCTACACCTTC. It is translated as CAWSPLSISYNYGYTF.

The chain carries TRBV6-1 and TRBJ2-1; D gene uncertain. The germline V gene has CDR1 MNHNS and CDR2 SASEGT. The CDR3 covers 13 residues. V was shortened by 6 bases and J by 4 bases, with 10 bases between the two germline ends. This CDR3 reads CASRPDDYNEQFF. DNA for the CDR3: TGTGCCAGCAGGCCAGACGATTACAATGAGCAGTTCTTC.

There are a few counts of this clone. This rearrangement joins TRBV4-2 to TRBJ2-3; tentative D call: TRBD1 (6 bases). The CDR3 consists of 13 residues. Deletions cut 4 bases from V and 2 bases from J, with 7 bases between. Looked up from germline, CDR1 is LGHNA and CDR2 is YNFKEQ. The CDR3 sequence: CASSRTDTDTQYF. The CDR3 nucleotides are TGTGCCAGCAGCCGGACAGACACAGATACGCAGTATTTT.

The chain employs TRBV6-5 and TRBJ1-2; tentative D call: TRBD1 (5 bases). Per the germline V gene, CDR1 is MNHEY and CDR2 is SVGAGI. The CDR3 runs to 16 residues. V lost 2 bases and J lost 2, with 15 bases in between. For the CDR3, the DNA is TGTGCCAGCAGTTACAGCTCTAGGCGGGGGAACTATGGCTACACCTTC. Translating it yields CASSYSSRRGNYGYTF.

The gene calls are TRBV29-1 and TRBJ1-1; D possibly corresponds to TRBD1 (6 bases). The V end was cut by 7 bases, the J end by 7 bases, with 13 bases between. Germline-derived CDR1 and CDR2 are SQVTM and ANQGSEA. The CDR3 sequence is 11 residues long. The CDR3 DNA sequence: TGCAGCGCTTCCCCAGGGGTTGAAGCTTTCTTT. This codes for CSASPGVEAFF.

The V and J genes are TRBV13 and TRBJ2-2; 7 nucleotides align to TRBD1. The CDR3 has 16 amino acids. Germline V gene sequence: CDR1 PRHDT, CDR2 FYEKMQ (reference sequence). The junction had 8 bases not matched to a gene; V was cut back by 7 bases and J by 0 bases. CDR3 sequence reads: CASTLGGKANTGELFF. CDR3 bases: TGTGCCAGCACCCTAGGGGGCAAAGCGAACACCGGGGAGCTGTTTTTT.

This clone was observed a few times. The rearrangement uses TRBV30 and TRBJ1-2, with a weak D call TRBD1 (6 bases). This CDR3 is built from 13 residues. CDR1 and CDR2 from the germline V gene are GTSNPN and SVGIG (reference sequence). Trimming cost V 2 bases and J 1 base, with 8 bases left between them. The DNA of the CDR3 is TGTGCCTGGAGTCTGGACAGTAACTATGGCTACACCTTC. This gives the protein CAWSLDSNYGYTF. Complete variable domain (other parts from reference TRBV30 and TRBJ1-2): SQTIHQWPATLVQPVGSPLSLECTVEGTSNPNLYWYRQAAGRGLQLLFYSVGIGQISSEVPQNLSASRPQDRQFILSSKKLLLSDSGFYLCAWSLDSNYGYTFGSGTRLTVV.

A few counts support this clone. The chain has TRBV29-1 and TRBJ1-1, with D unresolved. Germline V lookup: CDR1 SQVTM, CDR2 ANQGSEA. The CDR3 has 13 residues. Between the trimmed V and J ends, which lost 0 bases and 5 bases, there was a span of 10 bases. In DNA form, the CDR3 reads TGCAGCGTTGAAGATCGCGGGTCGACTGAAGCTTTCTTT. It yields the protein CSVEDRGSTEAFF. Supplemented by reference TRBV29-1 and TRBJ1-1, the full variable domain reads SAVISQKPSRDICQRGTSLTIQCQVDSQVTMMFWYRQQPGQSLTLIATANQGSEATYESGFVIDKFPISRPNLTFSTLTVSNMSPEDSSIYLCSVEDRGSTEAFFGQGTRLTVV.

The rearrangement joins TRBV30 to TRBJ1-2; the D gene is possibly TRBD1 (6 bases). V lost 3 bases and J 6 bases, leaving 11 bases between the germline ends. Germline CDR1 reads GTSNPN; CDR2 reads SVGIG (reference sequence). CDR3 size: 12 residues. The CDR3 spells CAWSFHRDGYTF. Here the CDR3 DNA reads TGTGCCTGGAGCTTCCACAGGGATGGCTACACCTTC.